This entry lists 8 T cell receptor beta chains sequenced from one sample in a study of blood T cell repertoires in COVID-19. Profiled with immunoSEQ multiplex PCR; TCRdb holds only in-frame clones, not every one. Of 250,000 to 350,000 clones in the sample, approximately 91% are singletons; the top ten hold about 11%. Sequencing was performed on peripheral blood. These receptors all come from a woman in her 30s with COVID-19, enrolled during active disease.

The CDR3 loop reads CAISEWLADSTGELFF. CDR3 nucleotides: TGTGCCATCAGTGAGTGGCTAGCGGACTCTACCGGGGAGCTGTTTTTT. The genes are TRBV10-3 and TRBJ2-2; 7 nucleotides agree with TRBD2. CDR1 and CDR2 (germline): ENHRY, SYGVKD. The CDR3 contains 16 residues. The junction had 7 bases not matched to a gene; V was cut back by 1 base and J by 5 bases.

This clone was detected a few times. This chain links TRBV7-2 with TRBJ1-2, with TRBD1 identical over 7 bases. The CDR3 totals 17 residues. V lost 5 bases, J lost 6 bases, and 18 bases stayed unmatched. CDR1 SGHTA and CDR2 FQGNSA come from the germline V gene. CDR3: CASSLRIGGSGGDGYTF. CDR3 nucleotide sequence: TGTGCCAGCAGCCTCCGAATCGGGGGCTCAGGGGGTGATGGCTACACCTTC.

V gene TRBV7-2 combines with J gene TRBJ2-2; 7 bases are a match to TRBD2. This CDR3 region has 15 residues. Germline V gene lookup returns CDR1 SGHTA and CDR2 FQGNSA. The junction had 0 bases not matched to a gene; V was cut back by 2 bases and J by 0 bases. CDR3 sequence reads: CASSLLAANTGELFF. In DNA, the CDR3 is TGTGCCAGCAGCTTACTAGCGGCGAACACCGGGGAGCTGTTTTTT. The variable domain in full, completed from reference TRBV7-2 and TRBJ2-2, reads GAGVSQSPSNKVTEKGKDVELRCDPISGHTALYWYRQSLGQGLEFLIYFQGNSAPDKSGLPSDRFSAERTGGSVSTLTIQRTQQEDSAVYLCASSLLAANTGELFFGEGSRLTVL.

The J gene is TRBJ1-5, the V gene TRBV28, with D maybe TRBD1 (5 bases). Germline V gene sequence: CDR1 MDHEN, CDR2 SYDVKM. There are 12 residues in the CDR3. V was clipped by 6 bases and J by 6 bases, with 9 bases between them. The CDR3 sequence is CASRAGLQPQHF. In DNA, the CDR3 is TGTGCCAGCAGGGCAGGGCTTCAGCCCCAGCATTTT.

The chain is built from TRBV7-3 and TRBJ2-1, with D tentatively TRBD2 (6 bases). The V gene lost 4 bases and the J gene lost 5 bases, with 15 bases spanning the gap. The CDR3 is 15 residues long. Germline V gene data show CDR1 as SGHTA and CDR2 as FQGTGA. The DNA for the CDR3 is TGTGCCAGCAGCTCAACCCGGGACTCTAACAATGAGCAGTTCTTC. It codes for CASSSTRDSNNEQFF.

CDR3 residues: CAWSEGLAGGGDTQYF. CDR3 bases: TGTGCCTGGAGTGAAGGACTAGCGGGAGGTGGCGATACGCAGTATTTT. This chain connects TRBV30 to TRBJ2-3, with 14 bases fitting TRBD2. V dropped 1 base and J dropped 6; count of bases not matched to a gene: 6. The CDR3 runs 16 residues. Germline CDR1 reads GTSNPN; CDR2 reads SVGIG (reference sequence). Filled out from reference TRBV30 and TRBJ2-3, the complete variable domain reads SQTIHQWPATLVQPVGSPLSLECTVEGTSNPNLYWYRQAAGRGLQLLFYSVGIGQISSEVPQNLSASRPQDRQFILSSKKLLLSDSGFYLCAWSEGLAGGGDTQYFGPGTRLTVL.

The chain joins TRBV5-4 to TRBJ1-2, with D perhaps matching TRBD1 (5 bases). Germline V CDR1 and CDR2: SGHNT, YYREEE (reference sequence). V was cut by 4 bases and J by 6 bases, with 19 bases left in between. This CDR3 is built from 15 residues. The CDR3: CASSLNPGPGDGYTF. Written as DNA, the CDR3 is TGTGCCAGCAGCCTTAACCCGGGCCCGGGGGATGGCTACACCTTC.

This clone was counted once. The rearrangement links TRBV9 to TRBJ1-6, with no clear D. V shed 1 base and J shed 1 base, with 9 bases lying between them. Per germline, CDR1 SGDLS and CDR2 YYNGEE. The CDR3 spans 16 residues. Here the CDR3 reads CASSVSGFSYNSPLHF. CDR3 nucleotide sequence: TGTGCCAGCAGCGTATCGGGGTTTTCCTATAATTCACCCCTCCACTTT.